This passage covers 20 T cell receptor beta chains from one sample sequenced in a study of Ad26.COV2.S vaccination and SARS-CoV-2 variants. Method: immunoSEQ multiplex PCR; TCRdb's copy keeps in-frame clones and lacks some. The sample contains 450,000 to 550,000 clones, 70% to 90% of which appear only once. Treatment indicated: roughly 18 received Ad26.COV2.S at low or high dose, single or two shots; a few received placebo; per-sample allocation not given. Samples were taken on day 63 after the first vaccine or placebo injection. Sequencing used peripheral blood, obtained in a trial of Ad26.COV2.S vaccine versus placebo. The receptor set was obtained from a person between 18 and 65 years old who received the Ad26.COV2.S COVID-19 vaccine or a placebo.

The gene calls are TRBV28 and TRBJ2-5; TRBD1 agrees at 9 bases. Germline CDR1 reads MDHEN; CDR2 reads SYDVKM. The CDR3 loop spans 15 amino acids. The junction had 10 bases not matched to a gene; V was cut back by 6 bases and J by 5 bases. In DNA form, the CDR3 reads TGTGCCAGCAGCCCAGGGACAGGGCTTTCGGAGACCCAGTACTTC. As protein: CASSPGTGLSETQYF.

The chain employs TRBV12-3 or TRBV12-4 and TRBJ1-1; D is uncertain. Trimming pared 4 bases from V and 7 bases from J, leaving 13 bases between. This CDR3 region has 13 residues. The CDR3 loop reads CASSYDLGFEAFF. CDR3 nucleotides: TGTGCCAGCAGTTATGATCTTGGATTTGAAGCTTTCTTT.

The chain is built from TRBV11-3 and TRBJ2-1, with D perhaps TRBD2 (6 bases). Per germline, CDR1 SGHNT and CDR2 YENEEA. This CDR3 has 14 residues. Trimming removed 3 bases at V and 5 bases at J, with 11 bases between. CDR3 residues: CASSFSGEHNEQFF. The CDR3 DNA sequence: TGTGCCAGCAGCTTCTCGGGGGAGCACAATGAGCAGTTCTTC.

The chain has TRBV6-5 and TRBJ1-2; 8 bases map to TRBD1. V shed 11 bases and J 4 bases; nucleotides not matched to a gene: 9. The germline CDR1 and CDR2 sequences are MNHEY and SVGAGI. This CDR3 is 13 amino acids long. CDR3 amino acids: CAGFQGAVYGYTF. The DNA of the CDR3 is TGTGCCGGATTCCAGGGGGCAGTCTATGGCTACACCTTC.

The J gene is TRBJ1-5, the V gene TRBV30, with a tentative D call TRBD1 (5 bases). This CDR3 has 13 residues. The ends were cut back, 5 bases at V and 0 bases at J, with 8 bases in the middle. Germline V gene sequence: CDR1 GTSNPN, CDR2 SVGIG (reference sequence). CDR3 amino acids: CAWSQDSNQPQHF. Here the CDR3 DNA reads TGTGCCTGGTCACAGGATAGCAATCAGCCCCAGCATTTT.

A note on this clone: Other DNA variants within this sample encode the same CDR3. The V call is TRBV28, the J call TRBJ1-2, with unresolved D. The CDR3 is 11 amino acids. V lost 5 bases and J lost 3, with 4 bases in between. Germline lookup yields CDR1 MDHEN and CDR2 SYDVKM. The CDR3 DNA sequence: TGTGCCAGCAGTCGGGACTATGGCTACACCTTC. Amino acid sequence: CASSRDYGYTF.

This chain joins TRBV19 and TRBJ1-2, with 7 positions matching TRBD1. The V gene's germline CDR1 is LNHDA and CDR2 SQIVND (reference sequence). The CDR3 is 15 residues long. With 7 bases clipped from V and 2 bases from J, the junction kept 10 bases outside the gene matches. The chain's CDR3 is CASTGWGQINYGYTF. The CDR3 region has the DNA TGTGCCAGTACGGGGTGGGGACAGATAAACTATGGCTACACCTTC.

This sequence joins TRBV18 and TRBJ1-1; 7 nucleotides agree with TRBD1. The V gene's germline CDR1 is KGHSH and CDR2 LQKENI. After removal of 6 bases from V and 3 bases from J, the junction contained 7 bases not matched to a gene. The CDR3 has 14 amino acids. CDR3 sequence reads: CASSTGLVHTEAFF. Written as DNA, the CDR3 is TGTGCCAGCTCGACAGGGCTGGTACACACTGAAGCTTTCTTT.

The V call is TRBV28, the J call TRBJ1-2; maybe TRBD1 (5 bases). Trimming shortened V by 5 bases and J by 4 bases, and 8 bases separated the two germline ends. The CDR3 extends over 12 amino acids. Germline values: CDR1 MDHEN, CDR2 SYDVKM. CDR3 sequence (DNA): TGTGCCAGCAGTGACAGCCTCTATGGCTACACCTTC. It specifies CASSDSLYGYTF.

The chain uses TRBV7-9 and TRBJ2-1; TRBD1 matches 9 bases. Germline CDR1 is SEHNR and CDR2 is FQNEAQ (reference sequence). V lost 1 base and J lost 0; bases outside the gene matches: 4. This CDR3 contains 17 residues. Here the CDR3 DNA reads TGTGCCAGCAGCTTAGGGACAGGGGTTAACTCCTACAATGAGCAGTTCTTC. Encoded protein: CASSLGTGVNSYNEQFF.

The V gene is TRBV13, the J gene TRBJ1-2, with 7 bases lining up with TRBD1. The trim removed 4 bases at V and 2 bases at J, leaving 13 bases unmatched. Per the germline V gene, CDR1 is PRHDT and CDR2 is FYEKMQ (reference sequence). The CDR3 is 17 residues long. The CDR3 region has the DNA TGTGCCAGCAGCTCCCCGGGACAGAGAACCGTGAACTATGGCTACACCTTC. Encoded protein: CASSSPGQRTVNYGYTF. Looking up the rest from reference TRBV13 and TRBJ1-2 gives the full variable domain: AAGVIQSPRHLIKEKRETATLKCYPIPRHDTVYWYQQGPGQDPQFLISFYEKMQSDKGSIPDRFSAQQFSDYHSELNMSSLELGDSALYFCASSSPGQRTVNYGYTFGSGTRLTVV.

This clone was seen just once. V and J are TRBV6-5 and TRBJ1-4, with D hard to call. This CDR3 comprises 15 residues. Germline values: CDR1 MNHEY, CDR2 SVGAGI. Trimming removed 6 bases from V and 0 bases from J, with 11 bases in between. The CDR3 reads CASRSTGATNEKLFF. The CDR3 nucleotides read TGTGCCAGCAGGTCGACCGGGGCAACTAATGAAAAACTGTTTTTT.

The chain is built from TRBV28 and TRBJ2-1, with TRBD2 matching over 14 bases. Germline CDR1 MDHEN, CDR2 SYDVKM. The CDR3 is 18 residues long. The V and J ends lost 2 bases and 7 bases, in that order; junction bases with no gene match: 10. The CDR3 is CASSLPLPGLAGVNEQFF. The CDR3 DNA reads as TGTGCCAGCAGTTTACCCCTGCCGGGACTAGCGGGAGTGAATGAGCAGTTCTTC.

This clone appeared once. The chain employs TRBV19 and TRBJ2-1; no clear D gene. V dropped 2 bases and J dropped 6 bases, with 8 bases sitting between them. Per the germline V gene, CDR1 is LNHDA and CDR2 is SQIVND (reference sequence). The CDR3 spans 13 residues. The CDR3 DNA reads as TGTGCCAGTAGTATACGGGCTACCAATGAGCAGTTCTTC. Translating gives CASSIRATNEQFF.

This chain links TRBV10-2 with TRBJ1-3; the match to TRBD1 covers 8 bases. The J segment lost 0 bases and the V segment lost 2 bases, leaving 3 bases of the junction unmatched. This CDR3 region has 16 residues. The germline gives CDR1 WSHSY, CDR2 SAAADI. The CDR3 bases are TGCGCCAGCAGTGAGCAGGGGGCGGGCTCTGGAAACACCATATATTTT. This gives the protein CASSEQGAGSGNTIYF.

This clone was observed once. The chain joins TRBV3-1 (or the pseudogene TRBV3-2) to TRBJ2-7; D uncertain. CDR1 and CDR2 (germline): LGHDT, YNNKEL (reference sequence). V lost 3 bases, J lost 3 bases, and 3 bases lay in between. This CDR3 is built from 11 residues. The chain's CDR3 is CASSHNYEQYF. CDR3 nucleotides: TGTGCCAGCAGCCATAACTACGAGCAGTACTTC.

This chain uses TRBV28 with TRBJ1-2; no firm D call. CDR1 and CDR2 (germline): MDHEN, SYDVKM. The CDR3 sequence is 13 residues long. Trimming stripped 2 bases from V and 0 bases from J, with 4 bases between. The CDR3: CASSLRANYGYTF. As DNA, the CDR3 is TGTGCCAGCAGTTTACGGGCTAACTATGGCTACACCTTC.

The chain combines TRBV28 with TRBJ1-2, with 7 bases matching TRBD1. Germline loops: CDR1 MDHEN, CDR2 SYDVKM. V was clipped by 2 bases and J by 5 bases; unmatched bases: 11. CDR3 length equals 16 residues. CDR3 loop: CASSLLTGIELYGYTF. As DNA, the CDR3 is TGTGCCAGCAGTTTACTGACAGGGATTGAACTTTATGGCTACACCTTC.

V usage is TRBV7-2 and J usage is TRBJ2-3; D might be TRBD2 (6 bases). Germline assignment: CDR1 SGHTA and CDR2 FQGNSA. This CDR3 has 18 amino acids. V lost 5 bases to trimming and J lost 0 bases, with 21 bases between them. The CDR3 spells CASSPEGSGWFSTDTQYF. The CDR3, as DNA: TGTGCCAGCAGCCCGGAGGGTAGCGGATGGTTTAGCACAGATACGCAGTATTTT. Variable domain in full (rest from reference TRBV7-2 and TRBJ2-3): GAGVSQSPSNKVTEKGKDVELRCDPISGHTALYWYRQSLGQGLEFLIYFQGNSAPDKSGLPSDRFSAERTGGSVSTLTIQRTQQEDSAVYLCASSPEGSGWFSTDTQYFGPGTRLTVL.

This chain connects TRBV6-6 to TRBJ1-1, with D tentatively TRBD1 (5 bases). The CDR3 is made up of 10 amino acids. The V end lost 5 bases, the J end lost 7 bases, and 5 bases lay between the germline ends. Germline-derived CDR1 and CDR2 are MNHNY and SVGAGI (reference sequence). The chain's CDR3 is CASSQGEAFF. CDR3 DNA: TGTGCCAGCAGTCAGGGTGAAGCTTTCTTT.